This record concerns one TCR beta chain sequence. The antigen is unknown. Investigators spread the genomic DNA of each subset evenly over several immunoSEQ plates. Sequenced by immunoSEQ multiplex PCR; TCRdb stores in-frame clones only, minus some. The sample shows some 2.1 million clones, just over 90% of them seen only once. CD45RO-negative cells were positively selected for CCR7, leaving out terminally differentiated effector memory CD45RA+ cells. CDR1 is SGDLS and CDR2 is YYNGEE in the germline V gene. V lost 3 bases and J 4 bases, leaving 9 bases between the germline ends. The CDR3 is 13 residues long. The data derive from a study of shared clonotypes between healthy human individuals. Study results and caveats: Naive subsets generally had larger estimated richness than memory subsets.

This chain uses TRBV9 with TRBJ2-3; maybe TRBD1 (5 bases). Sequencing was done on a sample of naive CD8+ T cells from PBMCs. The source is a young man in good health. Some clones in this sample may be carry-over from other donors' samples. The DNA of the CDR3 is TGTGCCAGCAGCGCGTTGGGGCCAGATACGCAGTATTTT. This sequence encodes CASSALGPDTQYF.